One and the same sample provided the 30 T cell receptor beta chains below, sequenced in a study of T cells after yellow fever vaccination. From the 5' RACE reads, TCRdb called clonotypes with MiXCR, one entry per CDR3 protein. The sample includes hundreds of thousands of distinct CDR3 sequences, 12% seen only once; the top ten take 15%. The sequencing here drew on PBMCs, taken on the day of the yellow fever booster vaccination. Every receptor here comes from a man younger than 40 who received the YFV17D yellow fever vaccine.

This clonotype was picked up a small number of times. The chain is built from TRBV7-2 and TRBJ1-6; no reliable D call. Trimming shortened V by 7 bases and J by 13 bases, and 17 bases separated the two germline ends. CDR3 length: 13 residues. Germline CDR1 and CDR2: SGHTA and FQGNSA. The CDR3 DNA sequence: TGTGCCAGCACCACTCAGCCGGCCACCCCCCTCCACTTT. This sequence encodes CASTTQPATPLHF.

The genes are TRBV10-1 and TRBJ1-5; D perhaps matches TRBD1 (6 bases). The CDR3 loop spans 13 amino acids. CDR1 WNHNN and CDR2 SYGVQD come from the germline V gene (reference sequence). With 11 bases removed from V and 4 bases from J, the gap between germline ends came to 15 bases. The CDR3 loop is CARRGIRNQPQHF. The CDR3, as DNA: TGCGCCCGAAGGGGGATTAGGAATCAGCCCCAGCATTTT.

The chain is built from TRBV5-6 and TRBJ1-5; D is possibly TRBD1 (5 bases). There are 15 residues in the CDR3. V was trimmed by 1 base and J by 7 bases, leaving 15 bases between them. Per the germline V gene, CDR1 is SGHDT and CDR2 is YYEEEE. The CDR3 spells CASSLRQGAGQPQHF. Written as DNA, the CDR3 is TGTGCCAGCAGCTTGCGGCAGGGAGCAGGACAGCCCCAGCATTTT.

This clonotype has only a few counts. The CDR3 loop is CASSLAPGGITGELFF. The DNA of the CDR3 is TGCGCCAGCAGCTTGGCTCCAGGGGGTATCACCGGGGAGCTGTTTTTT. J is TRBJ2-2 and V is TRBV5-1; 7 bases map to TRBD1. This CDR3 has 16 residues. The junction had 6 bases not matched to a gene; V was cut back by 0 bases and J by 4 bases. Looked up from germline, CDR1 is SGHRS and CDR2 is YFSETQ.

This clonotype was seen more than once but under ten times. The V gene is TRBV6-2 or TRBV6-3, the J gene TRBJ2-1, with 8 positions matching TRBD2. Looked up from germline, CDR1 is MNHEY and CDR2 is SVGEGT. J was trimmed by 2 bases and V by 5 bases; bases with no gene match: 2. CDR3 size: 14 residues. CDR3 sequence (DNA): TGTGCCAGCAGTCGTAGCGGGACCTACAATGAGCAGTTCTTC. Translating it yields CASSRSGTYNEQFF.

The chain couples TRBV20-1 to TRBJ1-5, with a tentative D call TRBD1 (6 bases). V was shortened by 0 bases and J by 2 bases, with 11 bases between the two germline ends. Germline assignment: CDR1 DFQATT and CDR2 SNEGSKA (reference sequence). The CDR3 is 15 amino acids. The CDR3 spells CSARDGGGGNQPQHF. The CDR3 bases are TGCAGTGCTAGAGATGGGGGGGGCGGCAATCAGCCCCAGCATTTT.

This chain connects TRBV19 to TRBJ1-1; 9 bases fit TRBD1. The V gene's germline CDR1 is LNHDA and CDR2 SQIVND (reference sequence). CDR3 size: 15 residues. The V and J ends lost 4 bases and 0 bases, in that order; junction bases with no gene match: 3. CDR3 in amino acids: CASSKQGALNTEAFF. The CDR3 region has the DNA TGTGCCAGTAGTAAACAGGGGGCTCTGAACACTGAAGCTTTCTTT.

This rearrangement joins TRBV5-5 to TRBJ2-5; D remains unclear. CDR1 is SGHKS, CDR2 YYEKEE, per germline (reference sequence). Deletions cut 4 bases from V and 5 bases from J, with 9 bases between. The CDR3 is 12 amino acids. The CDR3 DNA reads TGTGCCAGCAGCACGTCGTTCGAGACCCAGTACTTC. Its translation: CASSTSFETQYF.

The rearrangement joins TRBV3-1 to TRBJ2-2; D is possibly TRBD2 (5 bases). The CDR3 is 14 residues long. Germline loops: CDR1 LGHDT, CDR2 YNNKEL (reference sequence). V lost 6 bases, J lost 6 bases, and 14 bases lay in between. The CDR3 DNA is TGTGCCAGCAGATTCAAACCCGGGGCCGGGGAGCTGTTTTTT. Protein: CASRFKPGAGELFF.

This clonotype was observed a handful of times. CDR3 region: CASSFPRTGSSYEQYF. Here the CDR3 DNA reads TGCGCCAGCAGCTTCCCCAGGACAGGGAGCTCCTACGAGCAGTACTTC. The rearrangement links TRBV5-1 to TRBJ2-7, with 8 nucleotides matching TRBD1. CDR3 size: 16 residues. J was trimmed by 0 bases and V by 2 bases; bases with no gene match: 7. Germline V lookup: CDR1 SGHRS, CDR2 YFSETQ.

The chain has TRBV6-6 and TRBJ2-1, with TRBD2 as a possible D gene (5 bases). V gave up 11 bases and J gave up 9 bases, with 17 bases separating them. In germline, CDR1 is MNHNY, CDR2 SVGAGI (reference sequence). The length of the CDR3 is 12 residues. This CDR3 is CAARTSGGEQFF. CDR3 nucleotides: TGTGCCGCCCGAACTAGTGGCGGTGAGCAGTTCTTC.

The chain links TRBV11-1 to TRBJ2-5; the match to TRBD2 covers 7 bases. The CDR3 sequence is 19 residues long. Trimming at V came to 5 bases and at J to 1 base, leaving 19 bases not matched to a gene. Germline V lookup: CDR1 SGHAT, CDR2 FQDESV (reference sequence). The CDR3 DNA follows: TGTGCCAGCAGCGGAGGCTTGGGTCGGCTAGCGGACCTCCAAGAGACCCAGTACTTC. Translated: CASSGGLGRLADLQETQYF.

The CDR3 loop is CASSRTLAGGPVEQFF. The CDR3 nucleotides are TGCGCCAGCAGTCGTACTCTAGCGGGAGGGCCAGTTGAGCAGTTCTTC. This rearrangement joins TRBV4-3 to TRBJ2-1; 12 positions match TRBD2. V was clipped by 6 bases and J by 9 bases; unmatched bases: 12. Germline V gene data show CDR1 as LGHNA and CDR2 as YSLEER. CDR3 length equals 16 residues.

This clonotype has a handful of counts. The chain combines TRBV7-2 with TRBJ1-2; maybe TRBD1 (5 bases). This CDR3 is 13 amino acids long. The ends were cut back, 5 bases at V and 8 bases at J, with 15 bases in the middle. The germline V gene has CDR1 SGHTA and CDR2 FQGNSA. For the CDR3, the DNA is TGTGCCAGCAGCCCCGGCGTGGGGCGAGGCTACACCTTC. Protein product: CASSPGVGRGYTF.

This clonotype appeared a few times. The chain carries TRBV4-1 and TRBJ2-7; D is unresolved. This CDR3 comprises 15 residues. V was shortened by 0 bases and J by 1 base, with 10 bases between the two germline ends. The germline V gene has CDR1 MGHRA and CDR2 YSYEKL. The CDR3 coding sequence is TGCGCCAGCAGCCAAGATATAATGGCGTCCTACGAGCAGTACTTC. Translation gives CASSQDIMASYEQYF.

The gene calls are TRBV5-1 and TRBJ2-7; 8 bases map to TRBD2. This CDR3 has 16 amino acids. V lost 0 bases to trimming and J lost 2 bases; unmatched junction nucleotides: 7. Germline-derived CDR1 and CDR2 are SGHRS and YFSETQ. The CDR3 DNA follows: TGCGCCAGCAGCTTGGCCTCCAGCGGGGGCACCTACGAGCAGTACTTC. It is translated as CASSLASSGGTYEQYF.

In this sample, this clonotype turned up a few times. CDR3 residues: CASSPTSSGGELFF. The CDR3 bases are TGTGCCAGCAGTCCCACATCTTCGGGGGGGGAGCTGTTTTTT. This rearrangement joins TRBV12-3 or TRBV12-4 to TRBJ2-2; maybe TRBD2 (5 bases). CDR3 length: 14 residues. V lost 5 bases and J 8 bases, leaving 15 bases between the germline ends.

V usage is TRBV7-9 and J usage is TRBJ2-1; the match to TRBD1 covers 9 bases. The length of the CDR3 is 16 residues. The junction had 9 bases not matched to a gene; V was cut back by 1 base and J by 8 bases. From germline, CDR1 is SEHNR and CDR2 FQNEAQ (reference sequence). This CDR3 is CASSLVSGQGTHEQFF. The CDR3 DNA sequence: TGTGCCAGCAGCTTAGTATCGGGACAGGGAACTCATGAGCAGTTCTTC.

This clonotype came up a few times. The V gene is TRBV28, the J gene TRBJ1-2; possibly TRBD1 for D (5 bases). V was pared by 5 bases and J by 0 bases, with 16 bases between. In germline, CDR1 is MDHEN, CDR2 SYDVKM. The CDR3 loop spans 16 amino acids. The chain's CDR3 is CASSIDLRVTNYGYTF. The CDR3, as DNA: TGTGCCAGCAGTATAGATCTCAGGGTTACTAACTATGGCTACACCTTC.

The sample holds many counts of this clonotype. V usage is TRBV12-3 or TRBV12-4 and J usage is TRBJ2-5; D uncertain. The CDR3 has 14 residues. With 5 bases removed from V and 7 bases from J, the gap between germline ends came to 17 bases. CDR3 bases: TGTGCCAGCAGTAGGACGGTCCAGGCGACGACCCAGTACTTC. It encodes CASSRTVQATTQYF.

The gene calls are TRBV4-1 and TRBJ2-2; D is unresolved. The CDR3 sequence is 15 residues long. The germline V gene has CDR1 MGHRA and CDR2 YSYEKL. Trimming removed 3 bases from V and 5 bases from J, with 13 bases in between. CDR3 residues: CASSHPSDDTGELFF. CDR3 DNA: TGCGCCAGCAGCCATCCCTCGGACGATACCGGGGAGCTGTTTTTT.

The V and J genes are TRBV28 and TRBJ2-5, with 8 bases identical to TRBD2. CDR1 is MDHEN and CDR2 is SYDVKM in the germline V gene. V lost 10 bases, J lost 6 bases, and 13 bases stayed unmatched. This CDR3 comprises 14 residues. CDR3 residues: CATSGGQKGQTQYF. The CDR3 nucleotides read TGTGCCACCTCGGGAGGGCAGAAGGGTCAGACCCAGTACTTC.

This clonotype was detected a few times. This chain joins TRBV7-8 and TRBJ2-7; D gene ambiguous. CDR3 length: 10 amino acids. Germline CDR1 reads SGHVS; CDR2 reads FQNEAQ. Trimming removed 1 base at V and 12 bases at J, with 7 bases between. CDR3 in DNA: TGTGCCAGCAGCTTAGAGTCTGTGTACTTC. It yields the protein CASSLESVYF. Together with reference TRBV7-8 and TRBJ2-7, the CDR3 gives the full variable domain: GAGVSQSPRYKVAKRGQDVALRCDPISGHVSLFWYQQALGQGPEFLTYFQNEAQLDKSGLPSDRFFAERPEGSVSTLKIQRTQQEDSAVYLCASSLESVYFGPGTRLTVT.

The chain's CDR3 is CASVAQNTEAFF. CDR3 nucleotide sequence: TGTGCCAGCGTGGCACAGAACACTGAAGCTTTCTTT. The chain carries TRBV6-5 and TRBJ1-1; unclear D gene. This CDR3 region has 12 residues. The germline V gene encodes CDR1 MNHEY and CDR2 SVGAGI. With 8 bases removed from V and 1 base from J, the gap between germline ends came to 8 bases.

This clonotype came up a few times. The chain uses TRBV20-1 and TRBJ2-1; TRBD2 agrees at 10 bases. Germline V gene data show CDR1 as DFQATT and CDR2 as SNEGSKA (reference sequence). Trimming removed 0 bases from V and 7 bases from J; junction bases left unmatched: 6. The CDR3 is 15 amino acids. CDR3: CSAREASGRANEQFF. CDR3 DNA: TGCAGTGCTAGAGAGGCTAGCGGGAGAGCGAATGAGCAGTTCTTC.

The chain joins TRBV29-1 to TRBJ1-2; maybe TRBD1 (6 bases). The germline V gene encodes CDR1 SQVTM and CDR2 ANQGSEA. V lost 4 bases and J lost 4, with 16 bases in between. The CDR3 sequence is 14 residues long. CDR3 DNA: TGCAGCGTTGCCCGGGACAACGAAGGCTATGGCTACACCTTC. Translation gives CSVARDNEGYGYTF.

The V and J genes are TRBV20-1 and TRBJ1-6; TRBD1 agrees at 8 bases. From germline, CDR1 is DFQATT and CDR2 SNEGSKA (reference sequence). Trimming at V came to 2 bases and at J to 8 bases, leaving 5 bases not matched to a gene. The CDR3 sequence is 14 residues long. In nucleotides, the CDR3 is TGCAGTGCTAGAACCCTGGACAGGGATTCACCCCTCCACTTT. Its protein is CSARTLDRDSPLHF.

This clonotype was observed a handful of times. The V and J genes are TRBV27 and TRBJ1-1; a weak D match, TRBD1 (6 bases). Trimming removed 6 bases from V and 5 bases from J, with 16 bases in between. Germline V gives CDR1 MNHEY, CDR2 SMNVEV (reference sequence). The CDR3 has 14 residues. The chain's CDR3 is CASRGDQGRTEAFF. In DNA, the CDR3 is TGTGCCAGCAGGGGAGATCAGGGGAGAACTGAAGCTTTCTTT.

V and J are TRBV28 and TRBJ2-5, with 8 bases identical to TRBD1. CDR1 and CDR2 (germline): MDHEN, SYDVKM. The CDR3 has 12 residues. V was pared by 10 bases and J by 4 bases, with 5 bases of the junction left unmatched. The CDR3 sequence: CATHRGVETQYF. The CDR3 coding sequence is TGTGCCACGCACAGGGGGGTAGAGACCCAGTACTTC.

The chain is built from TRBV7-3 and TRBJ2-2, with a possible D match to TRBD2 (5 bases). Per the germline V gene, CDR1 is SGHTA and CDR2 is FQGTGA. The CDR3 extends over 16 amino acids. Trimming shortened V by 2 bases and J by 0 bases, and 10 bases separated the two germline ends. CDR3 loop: CASSLSAATNTGELFF. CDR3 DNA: TGTGCCAGCAGCTTATCAGCGGCTACGAACACCGGGGAGCTGTTTTTT.